These 5 T cell receptor beta chains came from one sample sequenced in a study of neoadjuvant anti-PD-1 for oral cavity cancer. Regarding time point: after neoadjuvant nivolumab, at surgical resection. Measured with immunoSEQ multiplex PCR; TCRdb has only the in-frame clones, and not every one. The sample holds about 15,000 clones, about 44% seen once. This specimen was tumor tissue, taken after nivolumab (anti-PD-1) treatment. These receptors were collected from a person between 40 and 80 years old with oral cavity squamous cell carcinoma.

This chain uses TRBV12-2 with TRBJ2-2; TRBD1 is taken as the D call from the table, unchecked against the DNA. TRBV12-2 is a documented pseudogene. The CDR3 sequence is 17 residues long. The CDR3 DNA sequence: TGTGCAAGTCGCTTATTAGGGGGAGAAAAGAACACCGGGGAGCTGTTTTTT. Translated, it gives CASRLLGGEKNTGELFF.

J is TRBJ2-5 and V is TRBV7-2; D remains unclear. Germline V gene sequence: CDR1 SGHTA, CDR2 FQGNSA. There are 9 residues in the CDR3. V was cut by 5 bases and J by 5 bases, with 0 bases left in between. CDR3 nucleotide sequence: TGTGCCAGCAGCGAGACCCAGTACTTC. Translating gives CASSETQYF.

This CDR3 reads CASSMAGEGTQYF. As DNA, the CDR3 is TGTGCCAGTAGTATGGCTGGTGAGGGTACGCAGTATTTT. This rearrangement joins TRBV19 to TRBJ2-3, with TRBD2 as a possible D gene (5 bases). V was shortened by 3 bases and J by 8 bases, with 12 bases between the two germline ends. Germline CDR1 is LNHDA and CDR2 is SQIVND (reference sequence). This CDR3 comprises 13 residues.

This sequence joins TRBV4-1 and TRBJ2-7, with a possible D match to TRBD2 (5 bases). Trimming removed 0 bases from V and 1 base from J, with 10 bases in between. The CDR3 loop spans 15 amino acids. The germline gives CDR1 MGHRA, CDR2 YSYEKL. The CDR3 loop reads CASSQELGESYEQYF. The CDR3 DNA sequence: TGCGCCAGCAGCCAAGAACTAGGAGAGTCCTACGAGCAGTACTTC.

This clone has ten or more counts. The rearrangement joins TRBV10-2 to TRBJ2-7; 9 nucleotides agree with TRBD1. With V trimmed by 0 bases and J by 6 bases, 9 bases remained unmatched. From germline, CDR1 is WSHSY and CDR2 SAAADI. The CDR3 sequence is 16 residues long. The CDR3 sequence: CASSESGTGLIGEQYF. As DNA, the CDR3 is TGCGCCAGCAGTGAGTCAGGGACAGGGTTAATCGGCGAGCAGTACTTC.